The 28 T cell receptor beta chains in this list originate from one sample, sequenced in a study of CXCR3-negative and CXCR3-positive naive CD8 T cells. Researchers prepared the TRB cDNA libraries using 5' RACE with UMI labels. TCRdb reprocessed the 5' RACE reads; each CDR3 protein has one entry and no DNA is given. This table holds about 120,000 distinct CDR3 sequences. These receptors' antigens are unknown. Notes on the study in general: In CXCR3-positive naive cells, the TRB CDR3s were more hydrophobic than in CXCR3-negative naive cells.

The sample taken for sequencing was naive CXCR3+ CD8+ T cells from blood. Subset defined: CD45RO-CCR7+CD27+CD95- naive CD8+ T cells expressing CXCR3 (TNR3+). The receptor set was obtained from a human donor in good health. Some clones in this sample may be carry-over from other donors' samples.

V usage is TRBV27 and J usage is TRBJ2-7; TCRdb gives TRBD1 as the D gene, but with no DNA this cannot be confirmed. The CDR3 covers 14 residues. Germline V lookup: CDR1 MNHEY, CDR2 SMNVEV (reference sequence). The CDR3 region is CASSLLGGAYEQYF.

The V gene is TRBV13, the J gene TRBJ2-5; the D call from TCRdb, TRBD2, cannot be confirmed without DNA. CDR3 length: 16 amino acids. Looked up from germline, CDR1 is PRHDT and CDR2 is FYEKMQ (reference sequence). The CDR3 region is CASSFRGLAAQETQYF.

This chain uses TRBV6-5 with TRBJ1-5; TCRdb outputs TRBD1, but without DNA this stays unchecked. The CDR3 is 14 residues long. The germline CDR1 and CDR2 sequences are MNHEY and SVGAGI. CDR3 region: CASSGQGHHQPQHF.

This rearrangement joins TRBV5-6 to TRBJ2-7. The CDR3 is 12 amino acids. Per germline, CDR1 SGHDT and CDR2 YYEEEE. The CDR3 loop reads CASRLDSGEQYF.

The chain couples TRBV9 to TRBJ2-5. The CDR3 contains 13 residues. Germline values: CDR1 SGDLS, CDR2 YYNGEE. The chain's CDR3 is CASSGTYDETQYF.

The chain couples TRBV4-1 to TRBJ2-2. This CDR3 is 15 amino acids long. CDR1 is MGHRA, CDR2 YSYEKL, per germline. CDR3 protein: CASSLTDPNTGELFF.

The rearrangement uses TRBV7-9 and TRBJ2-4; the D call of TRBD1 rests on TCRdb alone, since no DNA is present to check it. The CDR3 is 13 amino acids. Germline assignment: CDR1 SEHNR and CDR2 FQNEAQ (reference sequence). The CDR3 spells CASSTRDSNIQYF. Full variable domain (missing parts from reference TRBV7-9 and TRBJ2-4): DTGVSQNPRHKITKRGQNVTFRCDPISEHNRLYWYRQTLGQGPEFLTYFQNEAQLEKSRLLSDRFSAERPKGSFSTLEIQRTEQGDSAMYLCASSTRDSNIQYFGAGTRLSVL.

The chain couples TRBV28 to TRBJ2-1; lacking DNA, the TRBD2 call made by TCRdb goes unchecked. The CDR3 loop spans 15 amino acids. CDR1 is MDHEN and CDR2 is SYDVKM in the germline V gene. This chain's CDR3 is CASSLGTSGHNEQFF.

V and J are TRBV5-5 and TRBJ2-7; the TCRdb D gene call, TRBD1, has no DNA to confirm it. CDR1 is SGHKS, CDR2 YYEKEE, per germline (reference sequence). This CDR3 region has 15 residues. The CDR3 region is CASSLERDRGNEQYF.

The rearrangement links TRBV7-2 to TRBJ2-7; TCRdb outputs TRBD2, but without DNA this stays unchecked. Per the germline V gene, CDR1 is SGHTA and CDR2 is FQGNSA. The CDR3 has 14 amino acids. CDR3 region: CASSSYGPNYEQYF.

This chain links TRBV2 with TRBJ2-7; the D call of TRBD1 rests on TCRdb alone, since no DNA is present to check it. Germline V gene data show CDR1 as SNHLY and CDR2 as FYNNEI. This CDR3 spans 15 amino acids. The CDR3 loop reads CASSGMGQIPYEQYF.

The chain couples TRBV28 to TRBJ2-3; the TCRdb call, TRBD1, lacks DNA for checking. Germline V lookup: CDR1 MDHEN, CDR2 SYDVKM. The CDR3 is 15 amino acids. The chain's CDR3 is CASSFRDNVADTQYF.

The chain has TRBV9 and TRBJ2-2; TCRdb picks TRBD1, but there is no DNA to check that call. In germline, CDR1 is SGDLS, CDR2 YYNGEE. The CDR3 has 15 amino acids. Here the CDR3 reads CASSPSGGPTGELFF.

The CDR3 region is CASSLAKIEQFF. V is TRBV7-8 and J is TRBJ2-1. Germline-derived CDR1 and CDR2 are SGHVS and FQNEAQ. The CDR3 contains 12 residues.

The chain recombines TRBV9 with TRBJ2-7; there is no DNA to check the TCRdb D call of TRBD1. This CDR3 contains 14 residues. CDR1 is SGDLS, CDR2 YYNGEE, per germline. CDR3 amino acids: CASSVGQGAYEQYF.

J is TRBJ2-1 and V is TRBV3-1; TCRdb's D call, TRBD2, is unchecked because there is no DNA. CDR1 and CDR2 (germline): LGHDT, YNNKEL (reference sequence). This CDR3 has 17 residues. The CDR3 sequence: CASSQSSSGGPYNEQFF.

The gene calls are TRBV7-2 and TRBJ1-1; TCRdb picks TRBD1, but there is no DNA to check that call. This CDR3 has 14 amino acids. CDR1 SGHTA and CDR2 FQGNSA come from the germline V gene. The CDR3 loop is CASRLGGADTEAFF.

The CDR3 region is CASSHTGQGTGELFF. This sequence joins TRBV7-9 and TRBJ2-2; TCRdb names TRBD1, which stays unverified in the absence of DNA. Germline V gene sequence: CDR1 SEHNR, CDR2 FQNEAQ (reference sequence). The CDR3 is made up of 15 amino acids.

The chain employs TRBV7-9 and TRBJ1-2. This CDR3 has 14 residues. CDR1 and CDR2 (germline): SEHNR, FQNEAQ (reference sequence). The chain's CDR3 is CASSLHEISYGYTF.

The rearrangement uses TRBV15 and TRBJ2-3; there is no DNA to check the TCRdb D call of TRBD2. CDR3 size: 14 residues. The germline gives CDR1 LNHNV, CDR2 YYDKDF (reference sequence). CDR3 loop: CATSTERGTDTQYF.

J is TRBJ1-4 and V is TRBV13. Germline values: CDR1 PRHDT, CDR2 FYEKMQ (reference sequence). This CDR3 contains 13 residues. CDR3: CASSFGRDEKLFF.

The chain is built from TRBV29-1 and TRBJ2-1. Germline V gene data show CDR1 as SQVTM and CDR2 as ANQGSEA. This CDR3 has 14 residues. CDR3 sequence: CSVLIWTRYNEQFF.

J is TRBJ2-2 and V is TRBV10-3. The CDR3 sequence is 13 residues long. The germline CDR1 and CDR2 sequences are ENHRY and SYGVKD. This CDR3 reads CAISESATGELFF.

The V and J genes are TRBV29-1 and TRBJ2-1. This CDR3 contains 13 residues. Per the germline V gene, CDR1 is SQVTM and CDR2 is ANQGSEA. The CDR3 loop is CSFYGVSYNEQFF.

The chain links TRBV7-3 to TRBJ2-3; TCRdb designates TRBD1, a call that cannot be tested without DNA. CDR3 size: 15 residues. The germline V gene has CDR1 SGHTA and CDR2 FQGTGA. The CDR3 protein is CASSPGLGGTDTQYF.

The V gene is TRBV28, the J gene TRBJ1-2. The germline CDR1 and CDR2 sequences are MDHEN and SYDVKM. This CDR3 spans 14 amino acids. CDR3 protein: CASSSRDQPGHYTF.

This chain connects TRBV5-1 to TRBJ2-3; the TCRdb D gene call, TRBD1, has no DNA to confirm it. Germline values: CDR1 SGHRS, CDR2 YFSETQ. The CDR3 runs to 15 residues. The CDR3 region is CASSLRQGEADTQYF.

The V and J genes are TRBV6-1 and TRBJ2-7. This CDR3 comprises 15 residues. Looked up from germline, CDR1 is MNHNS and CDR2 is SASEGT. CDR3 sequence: CASSELRHVPYEQYF.